The entry that follows covers one TCR beta chain sequence. The sample belongs to a study of blood T cell repertoires in COVID-19. In the study overall: COVID-19 samples collected from the United States, Italy and Spain covered acute and convalescent phases.

CDR3 length equals 15 residues. Germline V gives CDR1 MGHRA, CDR2 YSYEKL. Trimming cost V 0 bases and J 3 bases, with 11 bases left between them. Measured with immunoSEQ multiplex PCR; TCRdb has only the in-frame clones, and not every one. Among under 130,000 clones listed, 84% were seen once. Sample: peripheral blood. The TCR sequence derives from a human donor in a cohort sampled during active or convalescent COVID-19. The chain couples TRBV4-1 to TRBJ1-1; TRBD1 is a possible D gene (6 bases). CDR3 region: CASSQDRGGYTEAFF. The CDR3 DNA reads as TGCGCCAGCAGCCAAGATCGGGGGGGCTACACTGAAGCTTTCTTT.